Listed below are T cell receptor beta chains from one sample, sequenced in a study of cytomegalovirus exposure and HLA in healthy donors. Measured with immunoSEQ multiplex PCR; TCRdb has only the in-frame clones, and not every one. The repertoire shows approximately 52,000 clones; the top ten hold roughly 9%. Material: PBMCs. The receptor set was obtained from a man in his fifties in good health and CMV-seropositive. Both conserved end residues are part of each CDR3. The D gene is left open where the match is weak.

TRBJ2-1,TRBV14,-,CASSQDLLSSYNEQFF,TGTGCCAGCAGCCAAGATCTACTGAGCTCCTACAATGAGCAGTTCTTC
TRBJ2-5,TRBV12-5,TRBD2,CASGNTGTSGQETQYF,TGTGCTAGTGGAAACACCGGGACTAGCGGTCAAGAGACCCAGTACTTC
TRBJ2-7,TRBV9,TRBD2,CASSPVTSSSYEQYF,TGTGCCAGCAGCCCAGTGACTAGCTCTTCCTACGAGCAGTACTTC
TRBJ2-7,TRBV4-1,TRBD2,CASSQDRTSGRFEQYF,TGCGCCAGCAGCCAGGACAGGACTAGCGGGAGGTTCGAGCAGTACTTC
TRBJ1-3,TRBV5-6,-,CASGLKQSSGNTIYF,TGTGCCAGCGGCTTAAAACAGTCCTCTGGAAACACCATATATTTT
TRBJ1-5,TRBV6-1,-,CASSAQGDQPQHF,TGTGCCAGCAGTGCCCAGGGTGATCAGCCCCAGCATTTT
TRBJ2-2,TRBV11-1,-,CASSLGAGNTGELFF,TGTGCCAGCAGCTTAGGTGCGGGGAACACCGGGGAGCTGTTTTTT
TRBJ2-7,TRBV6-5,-,CASGAQGLHEQYF,TGTGCCAGCGGGGCCCAGGGACTCCACGAGCAGTACTTC
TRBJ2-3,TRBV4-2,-,CASSQDGGISTDTQYF,TGTGCCAGCAGCCAAGATGGAGGGATAAGCACAGATACGCAGTATTTT
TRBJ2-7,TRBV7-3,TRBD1,CASSLGQGGAYEQYF,TGTGCCAGCAGCTTGGGACAGGGGGGGGCCTACGAGCAGTACTTC
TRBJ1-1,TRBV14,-,CASSQNLPGNTEAFF,TGTGCCAGCAGCCAAAATCTTCCAGGGAACACTGAAGCTTTCTTT
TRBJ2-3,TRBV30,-,CAWSLPGGGEDTQYF,TGTGCCTGGAGTCTTCCGGGGGGCGGAGAAGATACGCAGTATTTT
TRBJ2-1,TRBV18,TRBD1,CASLRTGDNEQFF,TGTGCCAGTCTCCGGACAGGTGACAATGAGCAGTTCTTC
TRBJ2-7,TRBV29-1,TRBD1,CSVGGHRGQVGSYEQYF,TGCAGCGTTGGGGGGCACAGGGGGCAGGTTGGCTCCTACGAGCAGTACTTC
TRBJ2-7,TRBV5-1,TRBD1,CASSRTGTGAYEQYF,TGCGCCAGCAGCCGGACCGGGACAGGGGCCTACGAGCAGTACTTC
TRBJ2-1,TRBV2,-,CASISGEFHNEQFF,TGTGCCAGTATCTCGGGAGAATTCCACAATGAGCAGTTCTTC
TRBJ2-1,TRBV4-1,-,CASTQGGGNPVDNEQFF,TGCGCCAGCACCCAGGGGGGAGGGAACCCCGTTGACAATGAGCAGTTCTTC